The rows below give T cell receptor beta chains drawn from one sample of a study of cytomegalovirus exposure and HLA in healthy donors. Profiled with immunoSEQ multiplex PCR; TCRdb holds only in-frame clones, not every one. The repertoire shows some 39,000 clones; the top ten hold 3% to 4%. The sample was PBMCs. These receptors came from a woman under 40 in good health and CMV-seropositive. Each CDR3 is given with its conserved first and last residue. A D gene is named only where the DNA matches it firmly.

v_call,j_call,d_call,cdr3_nt,cdr3_aa
TRBV27,TRBJ2-3,TRBD2,TGTGCCAGCAGCCGGAAGCGGGGGGGCCGGGGGACAGATACGCAGTATTTT,CASSRKRGGRGTDTQYF
TRBV5-1,TRBJ2-1,NA,TGCGCCAGCAGCTTGGGTATTAGCGGCTACAATGAGCAGTTCTTC,CASSLGISGYNEQFF
TRBV15,TRBJ1-6,NA,TGTGCCACCAGCAGACAGGGGTACTCACCCCTCCACTTT,CATSRQGYSPLHF
TRBV7-9,TRBJ2-5,NA,TGTGCCAGCAGCCCCGGACAGCCTAATAACCAAGAGACCCAGTACTTC,CASSPGQPNNQETQYF
TRBV2,TRBJ1-1,NA,TGTGCCAGCAGTGGGGCCGAGGGTAACACTGAAGCTTTCTTT,CASSGAEGNTEAFF
TRBV2,TRBJ1-5,NA,TGTGCCAGCGCGGACAGAGGGGGTCAGCCCCAGCATTTT,CASADRGGQPQHF
TRBV7-2,TRBJ2-5,NA,TGTGCCAGCAGCCCCAGCGAAGAGAAAGAGACCCAGTACTTC,CASSPSEEKETQYF
TRBV5-4,TRBJ1-5,NA,TGTGCCAGCAGCTTGCGGGGTCCCGATCAGCCCCAGCATTTT,CASSLRGPDQPQHF
TRBV11-3,TRBJ1-2,TRBD1,TGTGCCAGCAGCTTAGAAGAACAGGGGTATGGCTACACCTTC,CASSLEEQGYGYTF
TRBV13,TRBJ1-2,NA,TGTGCCAGCAGCTTTGCAGGAAACTATGGCTACACCTTC,CASSFAGNYGYTF
TRBV2,TRBJ1-1,NA,TGTGCCTTCGCTAGAGCCCAGGGATCGGGCACTGAAGCTTTCTTT,CAFARAQGSGTEAFF
TRBV27,TRBJ1-2,TRBD1,TGTGCCAGCAGTCCGGGGACAGGACAACTAAAAATCTATGGCTACACCTTC,CASSPGTGQLKIYGYTF
TRBV7-2,TRBJ2-1,NA,TGTGCCAGCAGCTTAGCAGCGGACCCAACCTACAATGAGCAGTTCTTC,CASSLAADPTYNEQFF
TRBV19,TRBJ1-5,TRBD1,TGTGCCAGTAGTCCACACCGGGACAGGGTTCTCCTCAATCAGCCCCAGCATTTT,CASSPHRDRVLLNQPQHF
TRBV4-1,TRBJ2-7,NA,TGCGCCAGCAGCCCGAATCATCCGGGACACTTATACGAGCAGTACTTC,CASSPNHPGHLYEQYF
TRBV7-9,TRBJ1-1,NA,TGTGCCAGCAGCGGGGGACAAGTAACACGAGAAGCTTTCTTT,CASSGGQVTREAFF
TRBV4-1,TRBJ1-1,NA,TGCGCCAGCAGCCAAGATTGGGGCAGCGTGACCCCCCCTGAAGCTTTCTTT,CASSQDWGSVTPPEAFF
TRBV5-1,TRBJ1-6,NA,TGCGCCAGCAGCTGGGACACGAATAATTCACCCCTCCACTTT,CASSWDTNNSPLHF
TRBV12-5,TRBJ2-2,NA,TGTGCTAGTGGTTTGGCAGGGGCGAACACCGGGGAGCTGTTTTTT,CASGLAGANTGELFF
TRBV5-1,TRBJ2-5,TRBD1,TGCGCCAGCAGCTTGGGGGACAGGGGTGTGGAGACCCAGTACTTC,CASSLGDRGVETQYF
TRBV12-5,TRBJ1-5,NA,TGTGCTAGTGGTCCGTACTTTCGCAATCAGCCCCAGCATTTT,CASGPYFRNQPQHF
TRBV6-5,TRBJ2-3,NA,TGTGCCAGCAGTTACTCGCCGACTAGCACAGATACGCAGTATTTT,CASSYSPTSTDTQYF
TRBV19,TRBJ2-2,TRBD2,TGTGCCAGCGCGACTAGCGGGGGGGCTTTGACCGGGGAGCTGTTTTTT,CASATSGGALTGELFF
TRBV6-4,TRBJ1-1,NA,TGTGCCAGCAGTGACCGGAACCTAGGAAGGTACACTGAAGCTTTCTTT,CASSDRNLGRYTEAFF
TRBV6-5,TRBJ2-2,TRBD1,TGTGCCAGCGGACAGGGCAGCACCGGGGAGCTGTTTTTT,CASGQGSTGELFF
TRBV12-5,TRBJ1-1,NA,TGTGCTAGTGGTTTGGCAGACAGGTACATGAACACTGAAGCTTTCTTT,CASGLADRYMNTEAFF
TRBV10-3,TRBJ2-2,TRBD2,TGTGCCATCAGTGAGGCTTTAGCGGGGGGGAACGCGAACACCGGGGAGCTGTTTTTT,CAISEALAGGNANTGELFF
TRBV30,TRBJ2-7,TRBD1,TGTGCCTGGAGTTTGGCAGGGGGATGGGGCGAGCAGTACTTC,CAWSLAGGWGEQYF
TRBV29-1,TRBJ1-6,NA,TGCAGCGTTGAAGCCAGGGCAAATTCACCCCTCCACTTT,CSVEARANSPLHF
TRBV2,TRBJ1-5,NA,TGTGCCAGCAGTGACAGGGGAGACCAGCCCCAGCATTTT,CASSDRGDQPQHF
TRBV30,TRBJ1-5,NA,TGTGCCTGGAGTGCCCTAGGGGTCGCTAGCAATCAGCCCCAGCATTTT,CAWSALGVASNQPQHF
TRBV18,TRBJ2-2,TRBD2,TGTGCCAGCTCACCCCCTCGGCGGGGGACTAGCCGGGAGCTGTTTTTT,CASSPPRRGTSRELFF
TRBV7-2,TRBJ1-2,NA,TGTGCCAGCAGCTCTTCGTGGAGGGCTGACTATGGCTACACCTTC,CASSSSWRADYGYTF
TRBV6-1,TRBJ1-2,NA,TGTGCCAGCTCAGGGGATGGCTACACCTTC,CASSGDGYTF
TRBV6-4,TRBJ2-3,TRBD2,TGTGCCAGCAGTGTTACAGCGGGGGGCACAGATACGCAGTATTTT,CASSVTAGGTDTQYF